Reported below is one T cell receptor (beta chain). The antigen is not known. Collection occurred without any documented infections or immune events in donors. The data derive from a study of identifying expanded T cells in peripheral blood. Study-level points and caveats: Across healthy donors, higher total template counts meant significantly greater approximately 2-week count variance.

Using immunoSEQ multiplex PCR, the repertoire was profiled, and TCRdb retains in-frame clones only, with some absent. Among 100,000 or so clones listed, about 87% were seen once. The receptor was derived from a person aged 18 to 70 in good health. Sequencing used blood.

CDR3 sequence (DNA): TGCGCCAGCAGCTTCGCGGGGACTAACTATGGCTACACCTTC. Amino acids: CASSFAGTNYGYTF. The V and J genes are TRBV5-1 and TRBJ1-2; D call uncertain. V was cut by 2 bases and J by 0 bases, with 8 bases left in between. The CDR3 consists of 14 residues. Germline V gene lookup returns CDR1 SGHRS and CDR2 YFSETQ.